The rows below give T cell receptor beta chains drawn from one sample of a study of OX40 agonist ivuxolimab in advanced cancers. Profiled with immunoSEQ multiplex PCR; TCRdb holds only in-frame clones, not every one. The sample holds approximately 58,000 clones, approximately 75% seen once. The source was CD4+ or CD8+ T cells sorted from blood, collected in a trial of the OX40 agonist ivuxolimab. All receptors come from an adult with an advanced solid tumor such as melanoma, head and neck, liver or kidney cancer. Each CDR3 is given with its conserved first and last residue. Fields, in order: V gene, clone size, J gene, D gene, CDR3 DNA, CDR3 protein. The D gene is left open where the match is weak. Size is stated for part of the rows, as once, few or many counts, or as a class when the clone is expanded.

v_call: TRBV6-5; clone_size: NA; j_call: TRBJ1-1; d_call: TRBD1; cdr3_nt: TGTGCCAGCAGTGCCCGGACAGGACTTGAAGCTTTCTTT; cdr3_aa: CASSARTGLEAFF
v_call: TRBV11-3; clone_size: NA; j_call: TRBJ2-3; d_call: TRBD2; cdr3_nt: TGTGCCAGCAGCTCCGATCTTAGCGGGGCCTTCACAGATACGCAGTATTTT; cdr3_aa: CASSSDLSGAFTDTQYF
v_call: TRBV7-9; clone_size: NA; j_call: TRBJ1-3; d_call: TRBD1; cdr3_nt: TGTGCCAGCAGCCACCGGACAGGCCTCTCTGGAAACACCATATATTTT; cdr3_aa: CASSHRTGLSGNTIYF
v_call: TRBV6-6; clone_size: NA; j_call: TRBJ1-1; d_call: NA; cdr3_nt: TGTGCCAGCAGCACGGGGGTGAACACTGAAGCTTTCTTT; cdr3_aa: CASSTGVNTEAFF
v_call: TRBV7-9; clone_size: NA; j_call: TRBJ1-5; d_call: NA; cdr3_nt: TGTGCCAGCAGCTTAGCTGGCCACAGACATTTTAGCAATCAGCCCCAGCATTTT; cdr3_aa: CASSLAGHRHFSNQPQHF
v_call: TRBV19; clone_size: NA; j_call: TRBJ1-5; d_call: NA; cdr3_nt: TGTGCCAGTAGTATAGCTCATATAGTTGGAGGGAAGCTTCCCCAGCATTTT; cdr3_aa: CASSIAHIVGGKLPQHF
v_call: TRBV7-9; clone_size: NA; j_call: TRBJ2-1; d_call: TRBD2; cdr3_nt: TGTGCCAGCAGCCCTCTGGGAGGTAGCGGGGGTGAGCAGTTCTTC; cdr3_aa: CASSPLGGSGGEQFF
v_call: TRBV5-8; clone_size: few; j_call: TRBJ2-2; d_call: NA; cdr3_nt: TGTGCCAGCAGCTTACCCGTCCAGGGGCCCGGGGAGCTGTTTTTT; cdr3_aa: CASSLPVQGPGELFF
v_call: TRBV2; clone_size: NA; j_call: TRBJ2-1; d_call: NA; cdr3_nt: TGTGCCAGCAGTGAAGATGTGGGCCTCTACAATGAGCAGTTCTTC; cdr3_aa: CASSEDVGLYNEQFF
v_call: TRBV7-8; clone_size: NA; j_call: TRBJ2-4; d_call: TRBD2; cdr3_nt: TGTGCCAGCAGCTCTCGGACTAGCGGGGATAAAAACATTCAGTACTTC; cdr3_aa: CASSSRTSGDKNIQYF